This T cell receptor (beta chain) was captured by sequencing in a study of blood T cell repertoires in COVID-19. Study context: Samples representing acute and convalescent COVID-19 were sourced from the United States, Italy and Spain. The cDNA or gDNA used as material had been derived from T cells, B-cell-depleted T cells, or PBMCs.

The CDR3 is 15 amino acids. Germline CDR1 and CDR2: MNHNS and SASEGT. The V end lost 1 base, the J end lost 1 base, and 11 bases lay between the germline ends. Authors' processing steps: Nucleated cell number was recorded as an estimate derived from reference gene primer amplification. Generated by immunoSEQ multiplex PCR, the TCRdb table keeps only in-frame clones and is missing some. V and J calls and clone size are given by that table; D and trimming were obtained from the DNA. There are 250,000 to 300,000 clones in the sample; approximately 88% occur only once, and around 1% lies in the top ten. Study members were between roughly 18 and 100 years old and lived in some 22 US regions.

The TCR sequence derives from a woman aged 25 to 39 who had recovered from COVID-19. Sequenced material: PBMCs or T cells enriched from blood (not recorded which). This sequence joins TRBV6-1 and TRBJ2-7; D is possibly TRBD1 (6 bases). The CDR3 DNA reads as TGTGCCAGCAGTGAAGGGACAGCCATTTCCTACGAGCAGTACTTC. It codes for CASSEGTAISYEQYF.